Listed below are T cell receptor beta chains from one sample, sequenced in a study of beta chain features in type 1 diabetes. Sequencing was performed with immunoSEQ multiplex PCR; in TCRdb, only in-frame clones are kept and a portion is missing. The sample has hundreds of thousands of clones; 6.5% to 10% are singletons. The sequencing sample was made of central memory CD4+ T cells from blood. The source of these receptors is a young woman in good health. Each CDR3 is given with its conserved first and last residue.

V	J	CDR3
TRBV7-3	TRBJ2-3	CASSLMNGRTDTQYF
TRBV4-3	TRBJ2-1	CASSQGPGSYNEQFF
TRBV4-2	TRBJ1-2	CASSQPGLNDYGYTF
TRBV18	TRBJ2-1	CASSPDLAGPQEQFF
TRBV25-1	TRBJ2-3	CASSEDVGAGGADTQYF
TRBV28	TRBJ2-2	CASSGIAANTGELFF
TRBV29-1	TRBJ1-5	CSVASGYNQPQHF
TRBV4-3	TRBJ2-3	CASSQEMDAVGDTQYF
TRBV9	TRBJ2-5	CASSVEARETQYF
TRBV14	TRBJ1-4	CASSQETIPGEKLFF
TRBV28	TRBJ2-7	CASSKAASGRSEGQYF
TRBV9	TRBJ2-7	CASSDHKGGEQYF
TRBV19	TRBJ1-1	CASTKGNTEAFF
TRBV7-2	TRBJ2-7	CASSLVAGGRNEQYF
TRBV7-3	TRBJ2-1	CASSLSGYNEQFF
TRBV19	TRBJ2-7	CASGTGVVNEQYF
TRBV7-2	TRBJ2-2	CASRPLAVNTGELFF
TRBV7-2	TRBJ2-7	CASSYRYEQYF
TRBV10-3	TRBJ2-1	CATSGGGEQFF
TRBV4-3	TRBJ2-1	CASSQEAGGTEQFF
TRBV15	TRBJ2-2	CATSRDRVSANTGELFF
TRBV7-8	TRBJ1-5	CASSSRGSVGNQPQHF
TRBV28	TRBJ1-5	CASSPLLGLDQPQHF
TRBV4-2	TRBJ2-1	CASRNMVGQNYNEQFF
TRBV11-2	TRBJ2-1	CASSLSNEQFF
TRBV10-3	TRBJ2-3	CAISDSTGRTDTQYF
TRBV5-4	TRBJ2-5	CASSLRTSVRETQYF
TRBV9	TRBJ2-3	CASSASGRDGTDTQYF
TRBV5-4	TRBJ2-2	CASSKGQSMNTGELFF
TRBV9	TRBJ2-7	CASSTQGAGGYEQYF
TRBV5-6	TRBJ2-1	CASSFRGRSYNEQFF
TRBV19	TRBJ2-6	CASSIGSSGANVLTF
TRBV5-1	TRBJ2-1	CASSGTSGRSSEQFF
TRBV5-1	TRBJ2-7	CASSLAAGTGISYEQYF